The next 14 T cell receptor beta chains were all read from a single sample in a study of OX40 agonist ivuxolimab in advanced cancers. Assay: immunoSEQ multiplex PCR; the TCRdb copy retains only in-frame clones and omits some. The sample has fewer than 85,000 clones; under 90% are singletons. The sample in question was CD4+ or CD8+ T cells sorted from blood, obtained in a trial of the OX40 agonist ivuxolimab. These TCRs come from an adult with an advanced solid tumor such as melanoma, head and neck, liver or kidney cancer.

This chain joins TRBV5-4 and TRBJ2-2; D gene uncertain. V lost 4 bases, J lost 1 base, and 17 bases lay in between. Germline values: CDR1 SGHNT, CDR2 YYREEE (reference sequence). This CDR3 is 17 amino acids long. CDR3 residues: CASSPVLLQRNTGELFF. The CDR3 DNA reads as TGTGCCAGCAGCCCTGTCCTCCTACAGAGGAACACCGGGGAGCTGTTTTTT. Complete variable domain (other parts from reference TRBV5-4 and TRBJ2-2): ETGVTQSPTHLIKTRGQQVTLRCSSQSGHNTVSWYQQALGQGPQFIFQYYREEENGRGNFPPRFSGLQFPNYSSELNVNALELDDSALYLCASSPVLLQRNTGELFFGEGSRLTVL.

The sample holds a few counts of this clone. The chain has TRBV7-9 and TRBJ1-2, with 8 bases that match TRBD1. There are 13 residues in the CDR3. Germline lookup yields CDR1 SEHNR and CDR2 FQNEAQ (reference sequence). Trimming removed 8 bases from V and 3 bases from J; junction bases left unmatched: 5. DNA of the CDR3: TGTGCCAGCCGGACAGGGATGGACTATGGCTACACCTTC. This encodes CASRTGMDYGYTF.

The genes are TRBV6-1 and TRBJ2-7, with D possibly TRBD2 on 7 matching bases. Per the germline V gene, CDR1 is MNHNS and CDR2 is SASEGT. This CDR3 is built from 13 residues. With 8 bases removed from V and 1 base from J, the gap between germline ends came to 12 bases. CDR3 sequence (DNA): TGTGCCAGCCGTGGGAGGGGGTCCTACGAGCAGTACTTC. Residues: CASRGRGSYEQYF.

The J gene is TRBJ2-2, the V gene TRBV7-8; the D gene could be TRBD1 or TRBD2 (6 bases each). Trimming took 4 bases from V and 4 from J, leaving 13 bases between them. The CDR3 has 15 residues. Germline V gives CDR1 SGHVS, CDR2 FQNEAQ. CDR3 DNA: TGTGCCAGCAGCTACAGGGACTCCCTCACCGGGGAGCTGTTTTTT. This sequence encodes CASSYRDSLTGELFF.

A remark on this clone: Its ends do not fully match the called genes, so a read error is possible. This rearrangement joins TRBV4-1 to TRBJ2-7; tentatively, D is TRBD1 (5 bases). CDR3 length: 13 residues. CDR1 is MGHRA, CDR2 YSYEKL, per germline. CDR3 nucleotide sequence: TGCGCCGGCAGCCTGTGGGGCAGCTACGAGCAGTACTTC. Encoded protein: CAGSLWGSYEQYF.

The sample holds one count of this clone. The chain joins TRBV5-5 to TRBJ1-4; maybe TRBD1 (6 bases). This CDR3 has 16 amino acids. Germline-derived CDR1 and CDR2 are SGHKS and YYEKEE (reference sequence). V lost 0 bases and J 2 bases, leaving 11 bases between the germline ends. This CDR3 is CASSLVQGVTNEKLFF. DNA for the CDR3: TGTGCCAGCAGCTTGGTACAGGGTGTGACTAATGAAAAACTGTTTTTT.

The V gene is TRBV7-3, the J gene TRBJ1-2, with 9 bases matching TRBD1. Germline V gene lookup returns CDR1 SGHTA and CDR2 FQGTGA. CDR3 length: 14 residues. V lost 5 bases, J lost 2 bases, and 3 bases stayed unmatched. CDR3 region: CASSPGQGNYGYTF. The CDR3 coding sequence is TGTGCCAGCAGCCCCGGACAGGGGAACTATGGCTACACCTTC.

The chain carries TRBV5-1 and TRBJ1-5; D unclear. Germline assignment: CDR1 SGHRS and CDR2 YFSETQ. V dropped 0 bases and J dropped 5 bases, with 6 bases sitting between them. The CDR3 contains 13 residues. The CDR3 region has the DNA TGCGCCAGCAGCTTGGAGTTCGATCAGCCCCAGCATTTT. This sequence encodes CASSLEFDQPQHF.

This chain joins TRBV11-2 and TRBJ2-2, with D maybe TRBD1 (6 bases). Trimming took off 5 bases at V and 4 bases at J, with 11 bases between the two ends. This CDR3 region has 14 residues. Germline V gene lookup returns CDR1 SGHAT and CDR2 FQNNGV. Here the CDR3 reads CASSKQGSTGELFF. CDR3 in DNA: TGTGCCAGCAGCAAACAGGGATCCACCGGGGAGCTGTTTTTT.

This chain connects TRBV9 to TRBJ1-2; D unclear. V lost 2 bases and J 1 base, leaving 6 bases between the germline ends. Germline V lookup: CDR1 SGDLS, CDR2 YYNGEE. The CDR3 totals 13 residues. CDR3 in DNA: TGTGCCAGCAGCGTTGGGGTTAACTATGGCTACACCTTC. Its translation is CASSVGVNYGYTF.

The chain has TRBV15 and TRBJ1-2, with 9 nucleotides matching TRBD1. Germline lookup yields CDR1 LNHNV and CDR2 YYDKDF (reference sequence). The junction had 7 bases not matched to a gene; V was cut back by 4 bases and J by 7 bases. This CDR3 has 14 amino acids. CDR3 nucleotides: TGTGCCACCAGCACCGACAGGGGGATCGGTGGCTACACCTTC. Its translation is CATSTDRGIGGYTF.

This chain links TRBV25-1 with TRBJ2-7; 9 bases agree with TRBD1. J was trimmed by 4 bases and V by 3 bases; bases with no gene match: 10. CDR3 length: 16 residues. Germline lookup yields CDR1 MGHDK and CDR2 SYGVNS. The CDR3 nucleotides are TGTGCCAGCAGTGATCCATCCGGGACAGGGAGTTACGAGCAGTACTTC. Amino acid sequence: CASSDPSGTGSYEQYF.

Only a few counts were recorded for this clone. The chain couples TRBV27 to TRBJ2-7, with no clear D. V dropped 2 bases and J dropped 2 bases, with 10 bases sitting between them. The germline V gene encodes CDR1 MNHEY and CDR2 SMNVEV (reference sequence). The CDR3 is 14 amino acids. In DNA, the CDR3 is TGTGCCAGCAGTTTAAGGTTTACAGCCTACGAGCAGTACTTC. Amino acids: CASSLRFTAYEQYF.

The chain is built from TRBV11-2 and TRBJ1-3, with no clear D. Germline CDR1 SGHAT, CDR2 FQNNGV. Trimming took 5 bases from V and 4 from J, leaving 6 bases between them. The CDR3 sequence is 12 residues long. The CDR3 DNA sequence: TGTGCCAGCAGCAATTCGGGAAACACCATATATTTT. Protein product: CASSNSGNTIYF.